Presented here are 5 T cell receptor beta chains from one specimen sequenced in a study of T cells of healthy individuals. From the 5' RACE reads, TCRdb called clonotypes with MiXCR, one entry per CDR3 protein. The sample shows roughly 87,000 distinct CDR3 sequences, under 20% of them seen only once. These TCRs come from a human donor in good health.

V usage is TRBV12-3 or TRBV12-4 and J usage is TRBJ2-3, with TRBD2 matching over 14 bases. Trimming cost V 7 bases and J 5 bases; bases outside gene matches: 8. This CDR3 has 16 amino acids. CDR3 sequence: CASTPTSGGALDTQYF. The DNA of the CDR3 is TGTGCCAGCACTCCGACTAGCGGGGGGGCCTTAGATACGCAGTATTTT.

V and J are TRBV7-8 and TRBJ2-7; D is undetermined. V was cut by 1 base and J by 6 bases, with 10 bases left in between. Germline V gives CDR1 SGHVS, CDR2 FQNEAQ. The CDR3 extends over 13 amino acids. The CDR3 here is CASSLGLASEQYF. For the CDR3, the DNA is TGTGCCAGCAGCTTAGGACTCGCGAGCGAGCAGTACTTC.

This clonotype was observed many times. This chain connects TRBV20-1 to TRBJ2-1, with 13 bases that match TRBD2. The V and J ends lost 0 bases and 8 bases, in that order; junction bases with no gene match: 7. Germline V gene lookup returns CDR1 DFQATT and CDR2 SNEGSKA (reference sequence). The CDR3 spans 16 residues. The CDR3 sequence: CSARDLRTSGSYEQFF. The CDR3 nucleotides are TGCAGTGCTAGAGATCTTCGGACTAGCGGGAGCTATGAGCAGTTCTTC.

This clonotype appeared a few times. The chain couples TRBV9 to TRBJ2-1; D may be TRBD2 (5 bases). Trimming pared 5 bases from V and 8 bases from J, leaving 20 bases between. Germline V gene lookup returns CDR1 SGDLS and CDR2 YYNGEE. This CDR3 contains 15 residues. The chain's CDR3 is CASSPPSQAGDEQFF. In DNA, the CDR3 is TGTGCCAGCAGTCCACCTAGCCAGGCGGGCGATGAGCAGTTCTTC. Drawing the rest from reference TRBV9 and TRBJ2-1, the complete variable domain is DSGVTQTPKHLITATGQRVTLRCSPRSGDLSVYWYQQSLDQGLQFLIQYYNGEERAKGNILERFSAQQFPDLHSELNLSSLELGDSALYFCASSPPSQAGDEQFFGPGTRLTVL.

The DNA for the CDR3 is TGTGCCATCAGTGAGTCGACGGGCAGGGGAGGTGAAAAACTGTTTTTT. Translation: CAISESTGRGGEKLFF. The J gene is TRBJ1-4, the V gene TRBV10-3; D may be TRBD1 (6 bases). The CDR3 sequence is 16 residues long. Germline lookup yields CDR1 ENHRY and CDR2 SYGVKD. V was clipped by 0 bases and J by 7 bases, with 15 bases between them.